This T cell receptor (beta chain) was retrieved from a study of blood T cells in healthy people across ages. The study drew donors from healthy Caucasian individuals in Russia aged roughly 6 to 90. General study findings and limits: From one million sequenced T cells, diversity estimates were lower bounds. With donor CMV status unknown, expanded clonotype changes were possibly confounded.

A J-beta primer mix and a sample-barcoded 5' primer were used in a second PCR of about 6 to 12 cycles. Via MiXCR, TCRdb re-called the 5' RACE reads, giving one row per CDR3 protein. The table includes some 1,000,000 distinct CDR3 sequences, roughly 24% detected once. A word on this clonotype: Antigen unknown. One end of the junction fails to match germline, which may point to a read error.

Germline V gives CDR1 SNHLY, CDR2 FYNNEI. CDR3 length: 13 amino acids. These data also formed part of another study, on T cells of mothers and their children.

The material sequenced was blood. This sequence originates from a girl aged 2-10 years in good health. The chain couples TRBV2 to TRBJ2-1, with D uncertain. CDR3 sequence: CASSALADNEQFF. Written as DNA, the CDR3 is TGTGCCAGCAGTGCTTTGGCGGATAATGAGCAATTCTTC.